This record looks at one TCR beta chain sequence and its context. The CDR3 consists of 16 residues. Germline V gene lookup returns CDR1 LGHNA and CDR2 YSLEER. The V segment lost 4 bases and the J segment 10 bases; nucleotides outside the gene matches: 9. While infection was still active, Seattle patients were enrolled and then followed longitudinally. In the original workflow: Amplification of reference gene primers provided the estimated nucleated cell counts. Only in-frame clones appear in the TCRdb table, and some are missing; sequencing was by immunoSEQ multiplex PCR. V and J calls and clone size are copied from that table; D and trimming were computed from the DNA. Here the sample spans about 310,000 clones, 90% being singletons. The record originates from a study of blood T cell repertoires in COVID-19. About the study: Samples came from the United States, Italy and Spain, spanning acute and convalescent COVID-19.

The material sequenced was peripheral blood. The gene calls are TRBV4-3 and TRBJ2-1; 14 bases map to TRBD2. The TCR originated in a middle-aged woman with COVID-19, enrolled during active disease. The CDR3 spells CASSRVLGLAGGEQFF. The CDR3 DNA reads as TGCGCCAGCAGCCGTGTCCTAGGACTAGCGGGAGGCGAGCAGTTCTTC.